This T cell receptor beta chain was sequenced for a study of T cell responses to AZD1222 COVID-19 vaccine. Study-level findings and limits: There were vaccine-associated CD4 TCRs across spike, dominant at 160-218 and 743-854. There were repertoire samples only from the period after the peak T cell response. Females made up more of the donors, who were largely white British, and clonal diversity may have come out too low.

Analyses pooled second doses at about 4 or about 12 weeks. V was trimmed by 0 bases and J by 6 bases, leaving 11 bases between them. This CDR3 has 14 amino acids. The germline CDR1 and CDR2 sequences are MNHEY and SVGAGI. Note on this clone: The antigen is undetermined.

Here immunoSEQ multiplex PCR was the method, and the copy in TCRdb shows in-frame clones only, minus some. The table has 50,000 to 65,000 clones, 75% to 90% seen once. The chain employs TRBV6-5 and TRBJ1-1, with D possibly being TRBD1 (5 bases). The clonotype originates from an adult who received the AZD1222 COVID-19 vaccine. The sample was peripheral blood, taken 28 days after the second AZD1222 dose. The CDR3 coding sequence is TGTGCCAGCAGTTACTCAGGGACGGTCGCTGAAGCTTTCTTT. Translation: CASSYSGTVAEAFF.